Presented here are 30 T cell receptor beta chains from one specimen sequenced in a study of cytotoxic CD8 clonotypes in ibrutinib-treated CLL. Produced via immunoSEQ multiplex PCR; TCRdb's table is partial and in-frame only. The table shows about 120,000 clones, with approximately 56% occurring only once. This specimen consisted of PBMCs, obtained after 24 months of ibrutinib treatment. These receptors were taken from a human donor with chronic lymphocytic leukemia.

This clone was recorded a few times. The chain combines TRBV30 with TRBJ1-6; 10 bases align to TRBD1. Germline CDR1 reads GTSNPN; CDR2 reads SVGIG (reference sequence). The CDR3 is 14 residues long. The ends lost 6 bases at V and 9 bases at J; junction bases unmatched: 8. The CDR3 DNA reads TGTGCCTGTACGACAGGGGGCTTTAGTTCACCCCTCCACTTT. Protein: CACTTGGFSSPLHF.

This chain connects TRBV2 to TRBJ2-7, with 8 bases that match TRBD1. The CDR3 totals 14 residues. Per the germline V gene, CDR1 is SNHLY and CDR2 is FYNNEI. After removal of 6 bases from V and 0 bases from J, the junction contained 4 bases not matched to a gene. Written as DNA, the CDR3 is TGTGCCAGCAGGGACAGGGAAAGCTCCTACGAGCAGTACTTC. It encodes CASRDRESSYEQYF.

The rearrangement joins TRBV30 to TRBJ2-1; perhaps D is TRBD1 or TRBD2 (5 bases each). Germline V gene lookup returns CDR1 GTSNPN and CDR2 SVGIG (reference sequence). Trimming shortened V by 2 bases and J by 4 bases, and 9 bases separated the two germline ends. This CDR3 has 13 amino acids. CDR3 nucleotide sequence: TGTGCCTGGAGTAGGGACCTTTACAATGAGCAGTTCTTC. It is translated as CAWSRDLYNEQFF.

The chain recombines TRBV7-2 with TRBJ1-2, with D tentatively TRBD1 (6 bases). Germline values: CDR1 SGHTA, CDR2 FQGNSA. The CDR3 is 14 residues long. The V gene lost 4 bases and the J gene lost 4 bases, with 13 bases spanning the gap. CDR3 loop: CASSSYRVVYGYTF. As DNA, the CDR3 is TGTGCCAGCAGCTCGTACAGGGTGGTCTATGGCTACACCTTC.

The V call is TRBV9, the J call TRBJ1-2; TRBD1 matches 9 bases. Germline V gene data show CDR1 as SGDLS and CDR2 as YYNGEE. V dropped 0 bases and J dropped 4; count of bases not matched to a gene: 7. This CDR3 spans 16 amino acids. DNA for the CDR3: TGTGCCAGCAGCGTAGGACCGGGACAGGGTGGCTATGGCTACACCTTC. Amino acids: CASSVGPGQGGYGYTF.

In this sample, this clone turned up a few times. The V call is TRBV19, the J call TRBJ2-6, with 7 nucleotides matching TRBD2. The germline gives CDR1 LNHDA, CDR2 SQIVND (reference sequence). The V segment lost 6 bases and the J segment 9 bases; nucleotides outside the gene matches: 17. This CDR3 contains 17 residues. CDR3 loop: CASRPTPERGVVNVLTF. The CDR3 coding sequence is TGTGCCAGTAGGCCAACCCCGGAACGGGGGGTCGTCAACGTCCTGACTTTC.

The V and J genes are TRBV29-1 and TRBJ2-3; TRBD1 matches at 7 bases. J was trimmed by 3 bases and V by 8 bases; bases with no gene match: 8. The CDR3 totals 13 residues. Germline-derived CDR1 and CDR2 are SQVTM and ANQGSEA. In nucleotides, the CDR3 is TGCAGCACTATACAGGGGAAGACAGATACGCAGTATTTT. This codes for CSTIQGKTDTQYF.

CDR3 in DNA: TGTGCCAGCAGCAAACAGGGAGGGGGAACTGAAGCTTTCTTT. It codes for CASSKQGGGTEAFF. The V call is TRBV21-1, the J call TRBJ1-1. TRBV21-1 represents a pseudogene. The CDR3 consists of 14 residues.

This clone came up a few times. V and J are TRBV27 and TRBJ1-5; D is possibly TRBD1 (5 bases). Per germline, CDR1 MNHEY and CDR2 SMNVEV (reference sequence). V dropped 5 bases and J dropped 4 bases, with 9 bases sitting between them. The CDR3 runs to 13 residues. The CDR3, as DNA: TGTGCCAGCAGTGGCGAGGGGAATCAGCCCCAGCATTTT. Translated: CASSGEGNQPQHF.

The J gene is TRBJ2-7, the V gene TRBV4-1; D ambiguous. Germline CDR1 MGHRA, CDR2 YSYEKL. The CDR3 length is 15 residues. Trimming took off 5 bases at V and 0 bases at J, with 14 bases between the two ends. The CDR3: CASSSQALDSYEQYF. The CDR3 bases are TGCGCCAGCAGCTCCCAGGCCCTAGACTCCTACGAGCAGTACTTC.

The CDR3 coding sequence is TGTGCCAGCTCACCGGGACAGGGGACCTACGAGCAGTACTTC. It encodes CASSPGQGTYEQYF. The genes are TRBV18 and TRBJ2-7; TRBD1 matches 10 bases. In germline, CDR1 is KGHSH, CDR2 LQKENI. The V and J ends lost 3 bases and 2 bases, in that order; junction bases with no gene match: 1. The length of the CDR3 is 14 residues.

The chain couples TRBV5-1 to TRBJ2-1; 7 bases line up with TRBD2. The CDR3 spans 16 residues. Trimming took 4 bases from V and 2 from J; bases not matched to a gene: 9. The germline CDR1 and CDR2 sequences are SGHRS and YFSETQ. The CDR3 reads CASSNGASGPYNEQFF. The CDR3 coding sequence is TGCGCCAGCAGCAATGGTGCTAGCGGCCCCTACAATGAGCAGTTCTTC.

The genes are TRBV29-1 and TRBJ2-2; maybe TRBD2 (6 bases). The germline CDR1 and CDR2 sequences are SQVTM and ANQGSEA. The CDR3 has 14 residues. The germline V and J ends were trimmed by 3 bases and 6 bases, with 14 bases remaining between them. As DNA, the CDR3 is TGCAGCGTTGATATGGAGGGGATAGCCGGGGAGCTGTTTTTT. Its protein is CSVDMEGIAGELFF.

This chain links TRBV30 with TRBJ1-5, with D perhaps TRBD1 (5 bases). V lost 1 base and J 6 bases, leaving 10 bases between the germline ends. The CDR3 spans 13 residues. Per germline, CDR1 GTSNPN and CDR2 SVGIG (reference sequence). CDR3 DNA sequence: TGTGCCTGGAGTGGGACATCGGCTCAGCCCCAGCATTTT. This codes for CAWSGTSAQPQHF.

Concerning this clone: This may come from a read error, since a much larger clone is one base off. This CDR3 is also generated by other DNA sequences in the sample. CDR3 sequence (DNA): TGTGCCAGCAGCTCACGACAGGGCTATGGCTACACCTTC. This translates into CASSSRQGYGYTF. V gene TRBV7-9 combines with J gene TRBJ1-2; 7 positions agree with TRBD1. V lost 4 bases and J lost 4; bases outside the gene matches: 3. Germline lookup yields CDR1 SEHNR and CDR2 FQNEAQ (reference sequence). The CDR3 length is 13 residues.

The table lists this clone with a few counts. This rearrangement joins TRBV5-1 to TRBJ2-2, with 12 bases that match TRBD2. V lost 5 bases and J lost 7; bases outside the gene matches: 6. CDR1 and CDR2 (germline): SGHRS, YFSETQ. The CDR3 length is 15 residues. The CDR3 spells CASRPTSGGDGELFF. The DNA of the CDR3 is TGCGCCAGCAGACCGACTAGCGGGGGTGACGGGGAGCTGTTTTTT.

This clone was seen many times. The chain employs TRBV7-2 and TRBJ2-5; D remains ambiguous. Germline V gene data show CDR1 as SGHTA and CDR2 as FQGNSA. With 8 bases removed from V and 0 bases from J, the gap between germline ends came to 13 bases. CDR3 length equals 14 residues. The CDR3 protein is CASGRGRNQETQYF. The DNA for the CDR3 is TGTGCCAGCGGCAGAGGACGGAACCAAGAGACCCAGTACTTC.

The chain recombines TRBV7-3 with TRBJ2-1; 14 bases fit TRBD2. Trimming cost V 5 bases and J 9 bases; bases outside gene matches: 24. There are 21 residues in the CDR3. Germline CDR1 reads SGHTA; CDR2 reads FQGTGA. The CDR3 here is CASSRGSGTRTSGGFGSEQFF. The CDR3 bases are TGTGCCAGCAGCCGAGGATCAGGGACTCGGACTAGCGGGGGGTTTGGTAGTGAGCAGTTCTTC. The variable domain in full, with the rest retrieved from reference TRBV7-3 and TRBJ2-1, is GAGVSQTPSNKVTEKGKYVELRCDPISGHTALYWYRQSLGQGPEFLIYFQGTGAADDSGLPNDRFFAVRPEGSVSTLKIQRTERGDSAVYLCASSRGSGTRTSGGFGSEQFFGPGTRLTVL.

The J gene is TRBJ2-7, the V gene TRBV27; 9 positions agree with TRBD1. CDR3 length: 14 residues. V was clipped by 6 bases and J by 6 bases; unmatched bases: 9. Germline V gene data show CDR1 as MNHEY and CDR2 as SMNVEV (reference sequence). The CDR3 sequence: CASRNPGQGGEQYF. The CDR3 DNA follows: TGTGCCAGCAGGAATCCGGGACAGGGTGGCGAGCAGTACTTC.

The table lists this clone with many counts. CDR3 amino acids: CASSSGRGKTQYF. The CDR3 bases are TGTGCCAGCAGCTCCGGTAGGGGAAAGACCCAGTACTTC. The V call is TRBV7-2, the J call TRBJ2-5; possible D gene TRBD1, 5 bases. Germline CDR1 reads SGHTA; CDR2 reads FQGNSA. CDR3 length: 13 amino acids. V dropped 4 bases and J dropped 6 bases, with 12 bases sitting between them.

The chain uses TRBV5-1 and TRBJ2-7; D gene uncertain. Germline V gene lookup returns CDR1 SGHRS and CDR2 YFSETQ. The CDR3 is made up of 15 amino acids. Trimming pared 0 bases from V and 0 bases from J, leaving 10 bases between. The CDR3 sequence is CASSLALHISYEQYF. CDR3 sequence (DNA): TGCGCCAGCAGCTTGGCGCTTCATATCTCCTACGAGCAGTACTTC.

The CDR3 bases are TGTGCCAGCAGTGAGGTAGCGGGGGGGCTGATCGAGCAGTTCTTC. Its translation is CASSEVAGGLIEQFF. The rearrangement links TRBV2 to TRBJ2-1, with 11 bases identical to TRBD2. The germline CDR1 and CDR2 sequences are SNHLY and FYNNEI. This CDR3 has 15 residues. The trim removed 3 bases at V and 10 bases at J, leaving 8 bases unmatched. The variable domain in full, with the rest retrieved from reference TRBV2 and TRBJ2-1, is EPEVTQTPSHQVTQMGQEVILRCVPISNHLYFYWYRQILGQKVEFLVSFYNNEISEKSEIFDDQFSVERPDGSNFTLKIRSTKLEDSAMYFCASSEVAGGLIEQFFGPGTRLTVL.

The V gene is TRBV6-5, the J gene TRBJ2-1; 10 bases align to TRBD2. Germline V CDR1 and CDR2: MNHEY, SVGAGI. J gave up 7 bases and V 5 bases, and 5 bases lay outside the gene matches. CDR3 length: 14 residues. The CDR3 is CASSGLAGANEQFF. DNA of the CDR3: TGTGCCAGCAGTGGTCTAGCGGGGGCGAATGAGCAGTTCTTC.

The CDR3 is CASSLDAGRPYF. CDR3 bases: TGTGCCAGCAGCTTGGATGCGGGGCGGCCGTACTTC. This chain connects TRBV5-5 to TRBJ2-7; D is perhaps TRBD2 (6 bases). Germline V gene sequence: CDR1 SGHKS, CDR2 YYEKEE (reference sequence). This CDR3 is built from 12 residues. V was clipped by 0 bases and J by 12 bases, with 13 bases between them.

This clone was found a few times. The genes are TRBV30 and TRBJ1-5; tentative D call: TRBD1 (5 bases). This CDR3 comprises 15 residues. V gave up 2 bases and J gave up 0 bases, with 11 bases separating them. CDR1 and CDR2 (germline): GTSNPN, SVGIG (reference sequence). For the CDR3, the DNA is TGTGCCTGGAGTAGGGGCAGTATTAGCAATCAGCCCCAGCATTTT. This translates into CAWSRGSISNQPQHF.

CDR3 nucleotide sequence: TGTGCCAGCAACAATTGGGGATCCTACAATGAGCAGTTCTTC. Protein: CASNNWGSYNEQFF. The rearrangement links TRBV5-6 to TRBJ2-1; D ambiguous. This CDR3 is built from 14 residues. Germline V lookup: CDR1 SGHDT, CDR2 YYEEEE. V lost 6 bases to trimming and J lost 1 base, with 11 bases between them.

This rearrangement joins TRBV5-1 to TRBJ1-5; D is possibly TRBD1 (6 bases). The CDR3 is 15 amino acids. V was clipped by 0 bases and J by 7 bases, with 14 bases between them. The germline V gene has CDR1 SGHRS and CDR2 YFSETQ. The CDR3, as DNA: TGCGCCAGCAGCTTGGAGGGGGTGGGGAAACAGCCCCAGCATTTT. Translated, it gives CASSLEGVGKQPQHF.

The V call is TRBV6-1, the J call TRBJ1-5; D is unresolved. The CDR3 is made up of 14 amino acids. Trimming removed 2 bases at V and 4 bases at J, with 9 bases between. The V gene's germline CDR1 is MNHNS and CDR2 SASEGT. Here the CDR3 reads CASSEMGLNQPQHF. In DNA form, the CDR3 reads TGTGCCAGCAGTGAAATGGGCCTAAATCAGCCCCAGCATTTT.

This rearrangement joins TRBV10-3 to TRBJ1-1; a weak D match, TRBD1 (5 bases). The germline gives CDR1 ENHRY, CDR2 SYGVKD. Deletions cut 7 bases from V and 3 bases from J, with 12 bases between. This CDR3 has 13 amino acids. The CDR3 reads CAITEGEDTEAFF. The CDR3 DNA sequence: TGTGCCATCACCGAAGGGGAGGACACTGAAGCTTTCTTT.

The chain couples TRBV5-1 to TRBJ2-3, with 11 bases identical to TRBD2. This CDR3 region has 17 residues. With 3 bases clipped from V and 2 bases from J, the junction kept 8 bases outside the gene matches. Germline lookup yields CDR1 SGHRS and CDR2 YFSETQ. In nucleotides, the CDR3 is TGCGCCAGCAGCTCACACACTAGCGGGGGAGCCACAGATACGCAGTATTTT. Residues: CASSSHTSGGATDTQYF. The variable domain in full, completed from reference TRBV5-1 and TRBJ2-3, reads KAGVTQTPRYLIKTRGQQVTLSCSPISGHRSVSWYQQTPGQGLQFLFEYFSETQRNKGNFPGRFSGRQFSNSRSEMNVSTLELGDSALYLCASSSHTSGGATDTQYFGPGTRLTVL.